The clone carrying this T cell receptor beta chain was picked up many times. The CDR3 is 13 residues long. V lost 0 bases to trimming and J lost 8 bases, with 13 bases between them. Per the germline V gene, CDR1 is DFQATT and CDR2 is SNEGSKA (reference sequence). TCRdb reanalysed the 5' RACE reads using MiXCR and keeps one entry per CDR3 protein. Of over 45,000 distinct CDR3 sequences in the sample, over 20% were seen once. These data are taken from a study of neurological immune-mediated disorders. Sequencing was carried out using PBMCs. The chain uses TRBV20-1 and TRBJ1-2; D perhaps matches TRBD1 (5 bases). This clonotype was obtained from a woman between 65 and 79 years old in good health. The CDR3 loop is CSARDGGTYGYTF. In DNA form, the CDR3 reads TGCAGTGCTAGAGACGGGGGGACCTACGGCTACACCTTC.